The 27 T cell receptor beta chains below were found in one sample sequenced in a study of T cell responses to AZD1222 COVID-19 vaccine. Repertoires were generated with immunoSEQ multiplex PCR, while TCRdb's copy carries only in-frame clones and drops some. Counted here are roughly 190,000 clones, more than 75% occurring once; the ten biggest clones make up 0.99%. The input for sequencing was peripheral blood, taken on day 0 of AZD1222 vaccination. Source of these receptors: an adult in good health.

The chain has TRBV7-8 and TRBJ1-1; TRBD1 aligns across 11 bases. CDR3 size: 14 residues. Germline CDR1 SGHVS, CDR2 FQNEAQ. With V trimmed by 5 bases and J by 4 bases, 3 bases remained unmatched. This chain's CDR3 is CASSTGTGGTEAFF. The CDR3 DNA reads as TGTGCCAGCAGCACCGGGACAGGGGGCACTGAAGCTTTCTTT.

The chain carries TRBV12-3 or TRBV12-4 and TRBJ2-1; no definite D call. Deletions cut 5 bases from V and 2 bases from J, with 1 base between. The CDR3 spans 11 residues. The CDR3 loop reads CASSAYNEQFF. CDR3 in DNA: TGTGCCAGCAGTGCCTACAATGAGCAGTTCTTC.

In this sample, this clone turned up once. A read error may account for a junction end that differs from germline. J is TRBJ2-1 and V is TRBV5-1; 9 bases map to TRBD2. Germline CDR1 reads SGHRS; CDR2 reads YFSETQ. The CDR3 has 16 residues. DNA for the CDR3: TGCGCCCGCAGCTTGGCCGGGCGGGGGGGCCTGGCTGAGCAGTTCTTC. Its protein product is CARSLAGRGGLAEQFF.

Here the CDR3 reads CASSQDLHSSYEQYF. The CDR3, as DNA: TGCGCCAGCAGCCAAGATCTCCACAGCTCCTACGAGCAGTACTTC. The rearrangement uses TRBV4-1 and TRBJ2-7, with D hard to call. Germline CDR1 and CDR2: MGHRA and YSYEKL. The CDR3 totals 15 residues. Trimming shortened V by 0 bases and J by 0 bases, and 9 bases separated the two germline ends.

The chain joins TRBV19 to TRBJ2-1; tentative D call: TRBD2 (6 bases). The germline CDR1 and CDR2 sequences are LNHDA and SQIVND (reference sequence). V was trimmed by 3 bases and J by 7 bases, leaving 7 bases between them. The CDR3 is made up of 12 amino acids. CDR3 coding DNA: TGTGCCAGTAGTATGGGGGGTAATGAGCAGTTCTTC. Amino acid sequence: CASSMGGNEQFF.

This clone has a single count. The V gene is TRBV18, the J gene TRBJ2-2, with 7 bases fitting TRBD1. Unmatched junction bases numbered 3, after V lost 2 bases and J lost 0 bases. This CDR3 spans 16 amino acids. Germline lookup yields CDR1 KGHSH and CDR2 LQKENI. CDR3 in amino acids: CASSPTGTANTGELFF. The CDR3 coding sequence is TGTGCCAGCTCACCAACCGGGACAGCGAACACCGGGGAGCTGTTTTTT.

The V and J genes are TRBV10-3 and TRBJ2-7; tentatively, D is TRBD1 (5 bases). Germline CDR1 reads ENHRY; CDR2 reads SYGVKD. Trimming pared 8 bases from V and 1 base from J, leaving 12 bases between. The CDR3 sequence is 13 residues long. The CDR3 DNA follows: TGTGCCATCGGGCCCGACAGATCCTACGAGCAGTACTTC. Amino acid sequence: CAIGPDRSYEQYF.

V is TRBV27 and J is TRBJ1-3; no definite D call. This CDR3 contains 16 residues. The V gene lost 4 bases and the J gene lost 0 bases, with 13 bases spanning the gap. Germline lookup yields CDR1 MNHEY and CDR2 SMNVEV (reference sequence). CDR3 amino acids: CASSSTPGLSGNTIYF. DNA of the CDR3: TGTGCCAGCAGTTCGACACCGGGCCTCTCTGGAAACACCATATATTTT.

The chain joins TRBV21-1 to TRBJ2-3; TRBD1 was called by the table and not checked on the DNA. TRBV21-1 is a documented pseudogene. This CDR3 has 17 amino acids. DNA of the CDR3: TGTGCCAGCGGTATCGGGACAGGGGGCGATATGGCAGATACGCAGTATTTT. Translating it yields CASGIGTGGDMADTQYF.

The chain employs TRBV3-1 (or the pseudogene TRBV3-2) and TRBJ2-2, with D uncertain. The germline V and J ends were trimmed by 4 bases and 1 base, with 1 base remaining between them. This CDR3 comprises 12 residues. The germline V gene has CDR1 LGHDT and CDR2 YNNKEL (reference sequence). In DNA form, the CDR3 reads TGTGCCAGCAGCCGGAACACCGGGGAGCTGTTTTTT. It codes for CASSRNTGELFF.

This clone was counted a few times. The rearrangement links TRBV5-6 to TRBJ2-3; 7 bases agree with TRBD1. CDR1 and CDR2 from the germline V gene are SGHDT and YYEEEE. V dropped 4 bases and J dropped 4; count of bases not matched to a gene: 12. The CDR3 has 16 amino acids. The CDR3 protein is CASSALTGFGADTQYF. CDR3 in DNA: TGTGCCAGCAGCGCCCTGACAGGGTTCGGGGCAGATACGCAGTATTTT.

The CDR3 bases are TGTGCCAGCAGCTTAGAAACAGGGCCCATAACTGAAGCTTTCTTT. Encoded protein: CASSLETGPITEAFF. The V call is TRBV11-2, the J call TRBJ1-1; possibly TRBD1 for D (6 bases). Germline V CDR1 and CDR2: SGHAT, FQNNGV. The CDR3 has 15 residues. Between the trimmed V and J ends, which lost 0 bases and 5 bases, there was a span of 13 bases.

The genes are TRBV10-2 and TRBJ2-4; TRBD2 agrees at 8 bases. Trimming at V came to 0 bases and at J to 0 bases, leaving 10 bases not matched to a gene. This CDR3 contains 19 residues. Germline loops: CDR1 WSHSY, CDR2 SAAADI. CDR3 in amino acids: CASSESTSELRIAKNIQYF. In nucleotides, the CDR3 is TGCGCCAGCAGTGAGTCGACTAGCGAGCTCAGGATAGCCAAAAACATTCAGTACTTC.

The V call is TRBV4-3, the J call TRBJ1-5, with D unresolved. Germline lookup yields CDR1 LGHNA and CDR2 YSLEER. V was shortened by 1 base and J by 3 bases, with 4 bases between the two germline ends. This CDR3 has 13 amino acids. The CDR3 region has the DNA TGCGCCAGCAGCCAAGGACCCAATCAGCCCCAGCATTTT. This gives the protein CASSQGPNQPQHF.

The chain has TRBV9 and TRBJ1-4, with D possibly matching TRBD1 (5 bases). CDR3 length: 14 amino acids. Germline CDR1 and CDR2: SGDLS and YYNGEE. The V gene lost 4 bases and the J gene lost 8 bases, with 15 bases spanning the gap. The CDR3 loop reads CASSRAGIVEKLFF. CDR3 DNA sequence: TGTGCCAGCAGCCGGGCAGGGATTGTCGAAAAACTGTTTTTT.

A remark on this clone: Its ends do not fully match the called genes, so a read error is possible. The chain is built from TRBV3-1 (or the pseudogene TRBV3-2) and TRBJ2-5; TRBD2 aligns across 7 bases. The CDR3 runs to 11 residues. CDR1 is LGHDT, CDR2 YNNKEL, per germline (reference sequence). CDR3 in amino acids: CASSQDGGSDF. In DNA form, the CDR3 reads TGTGCCAGCAGCCAAGACGGCGGGAGTGACTTC.

CDR3: CASSLPGGRETQYF. The CDR3 nucleotides are TGTGCCAGCAGCTTACCAGGGGGCCGTGAGACCCAGTACTTC. V is TRBV13 and J is TRBJ2-5, with 8 bases matching TRBD1. Unmatched junction bases numbered 4, after V lost 2 bases and J lost 5 bases. The length of the CDR3 is 14 residues. The germline V gene encodes CDR1 PRHDT and CDR2 FYEKMQ (reference sequence).

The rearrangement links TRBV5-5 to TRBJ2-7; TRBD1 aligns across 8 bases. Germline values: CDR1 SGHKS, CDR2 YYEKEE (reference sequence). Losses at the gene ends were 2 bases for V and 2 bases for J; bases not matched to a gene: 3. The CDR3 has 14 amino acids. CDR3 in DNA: TGTGCCAGCAGCTTCCGGGACAGGACCTACGAGCAGTACTTC. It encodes CASSFRDRTYEQYF.

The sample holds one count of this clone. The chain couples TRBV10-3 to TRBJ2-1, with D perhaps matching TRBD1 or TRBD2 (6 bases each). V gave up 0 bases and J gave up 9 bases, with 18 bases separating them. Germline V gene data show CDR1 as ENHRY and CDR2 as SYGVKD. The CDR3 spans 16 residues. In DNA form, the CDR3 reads TGTGCCATCAGTGAGTCTAACAGGGCGGAGGGTGGTGAGCAGTTCTTC. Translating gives CAISESNRAEGGEQFF.

CDR3 sequence (DNA): TGCGCCAGCAGCCAAGATTTAGGTTCTCAGCCCCAGCATTTT. Its protein is CASSQDLGSQPQHF. V gene TRBV4-3 combines with J gene TRBJ1-5; no clear D gene. V gave up 0 bases and J gave up 6 bases, with 9 bases separating them. This CDR3 contains 14 residues. CDR1 and CDR2 (germline): LGHNA, YSLEER.

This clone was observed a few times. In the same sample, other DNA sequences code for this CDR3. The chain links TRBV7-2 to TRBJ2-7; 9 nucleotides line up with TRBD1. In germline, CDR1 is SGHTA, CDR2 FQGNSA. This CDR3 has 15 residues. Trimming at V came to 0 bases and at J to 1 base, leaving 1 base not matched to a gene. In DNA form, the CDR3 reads TGTGCCAGCAGCTTAGCCGGGACAGGGTCCTACGAGCAGTACTTC. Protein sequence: CASSLAGTGSYEQYF.

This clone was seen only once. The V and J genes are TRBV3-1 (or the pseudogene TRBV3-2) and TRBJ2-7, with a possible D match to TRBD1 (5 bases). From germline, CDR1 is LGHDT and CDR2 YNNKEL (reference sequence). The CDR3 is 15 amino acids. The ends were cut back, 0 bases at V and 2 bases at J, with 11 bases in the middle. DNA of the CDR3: TGTGCCAGCAGCCAAGATGAGGCAGGGACCTACGAGCAGTACTTC. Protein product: CASSQDEAGTYEQYF.

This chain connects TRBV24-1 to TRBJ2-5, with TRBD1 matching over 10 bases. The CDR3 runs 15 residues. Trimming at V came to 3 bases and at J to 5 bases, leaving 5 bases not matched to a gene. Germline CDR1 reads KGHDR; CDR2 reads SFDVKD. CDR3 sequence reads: CATSDPGQGTETQYF. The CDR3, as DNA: TGTGCCACCAGTGATCCGGGACAGGGGACGGAGACCCAGTACTTC.

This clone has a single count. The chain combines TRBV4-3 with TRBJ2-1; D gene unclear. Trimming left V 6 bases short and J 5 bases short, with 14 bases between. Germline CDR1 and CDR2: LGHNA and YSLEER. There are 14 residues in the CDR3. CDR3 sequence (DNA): TGCGCCAGCAGTCCGGGCTATGCAAACAATGAGCAGTTCTTC. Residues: CASSPGYANNEQFF.

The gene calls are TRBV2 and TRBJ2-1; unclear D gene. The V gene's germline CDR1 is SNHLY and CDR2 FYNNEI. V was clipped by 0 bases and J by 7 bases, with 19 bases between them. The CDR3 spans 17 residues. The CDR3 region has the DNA TGTGCCAGCAGTGAAGCGCTTCGAGGACCCGATGGTAATGAGCAGTTCTTC. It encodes CASSEALRGPDGNEQFF.

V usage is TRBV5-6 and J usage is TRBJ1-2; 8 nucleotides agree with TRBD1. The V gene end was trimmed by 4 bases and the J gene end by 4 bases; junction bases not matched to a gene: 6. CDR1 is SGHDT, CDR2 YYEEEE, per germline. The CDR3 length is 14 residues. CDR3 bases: TGTGCCAGCAGCCTACAGGGGGAAGGCTATGGCTACACCTTC. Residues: CASSLQGEGYGYTF.

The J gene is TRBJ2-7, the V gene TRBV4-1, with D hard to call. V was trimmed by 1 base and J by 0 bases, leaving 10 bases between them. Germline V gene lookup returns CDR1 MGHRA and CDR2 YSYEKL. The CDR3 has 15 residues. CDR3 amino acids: CASSQVTRTSYEQYF. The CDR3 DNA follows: TGCGCCAGCAGCCAAGTTACCAGGACCTCCTACGAGCAGTACTTC.